Listed here are 11 T cell receptor beta chains from one sample, sequenced in a study of graft-versus-host responses after intestinal transplantation. Only in-frame clones appear in the TCRdb table, and some are missing; sequencing was by immunoSEQ multiplex PCR. The sample carries roughly 56,000 clones, approximately 90% recorded once. Here the sequenced sample was PBMCs, taken approximately 120 days after intestinal transplantation. Every receptor here comes from a human patient who received an intestinal transplant, so some T cells may come from the graft donor.

The chain combines TRBV4-1 with TRBJ1-1; 8 nucleotides agree with TRBD1. CDR1 is MGHRA, CDR2 YSYEKL, per germline. This CDR3 region has 15 residues. The V segment lost 4 bases and the J segment 4 bases; nucleotides outside the gene matches: 8. The CDR3 DNA reads as TGCGCCAGCAGCCCAGGACAGGGAAGGGGCACTGAAGCTTTCTTT. As protein: CASSPGQGRGTEAFF.

V gene TRBV13 combines with J gene TRBJ2-5; D is uncertain. The DNA end favors TRBJ2-7, so the J call may be wrong. This CDR3 contains 14 residues. Germline V gives CDR1 PRHDT, CDR2 FYEKMQ (reference sequence). Here the CDR3 reads CASSFVNSLYEQYF. The DNA for the CDR3 is TGTGCCAGCAGCTTCGTCAACAGCCTCTACGAGCAGTACTTC.

This clone was found once. This sequence joins TRBV10-2 and TRBJ2-3; TRBD2 matches 9 bases. J lost 8 bases, V lost 5 bases, and 2 bases had no gene match. Germline V gene sequence: CDR1 WSHSY, CDR2 SAAADI. The CDR3 has 12 amino acids. The CDR3 protein is CASSLTSGTQYF. Written as DNA, the CDR3 is TGCGCCAGCAGTCTGACTAGCGGTACGCAGTATTTT.

The chain joins TRBV12-1 to TRBJ2-7; TRBD2 reflects the table's D call only, with no check against the DNA. TRBV12-1 is described as a pseudogene. This CDR3 region has 16 residues. The DNA for the CDR3 is TGTGCCAGCAGCTCGGGACTAGCGGGAGGGCCCTACGAGCAGTACTTC. Amino acid sequence: CASSSGLAGGPYEQYF.

V and J are TRBV27 and TRBJ2-7; weak D call: TRBD2 (5 bases). CDR1 MNHEY and CDR2 SMNVEV come from the germline V gene (reference sequence). The CDR3 spans 12 residues. V was cut by 6 bases and J by 2 bases, with 8 bases left in between. For the CDR3, the DNA is TGTGCCAGCAGCCCCGGGGCCTACGAGCAGTACTTC. Translating gives CASSPGAYEQYF.

The J gene is TRBJ2-1, the V gene TRBV14, with D possibly being TRBD2 (7 bases). Germline CDR1 SGHDN, CDR2 FVKESK. V was cut by 1 base and J by 3 bases, with 13 bases left in between. The CDR3 is 16 amino acids. CDR3 sequence reads: CASSQVRGAFYNEQFF. The CDR3 nucleotides are TGTGCCAGCAGCCAAGTTCGGGGGGCATTCTACAATGAGCAGTTCTTC.

The V call is TRBV21-1, the J call TRBJ1-5. TRBV21-1 is shown as a pseudogene. The CDR3 has 14 residues. In DNA form, the CDR3 reads TGTGCCAGCAGCAAAGGACGGCTCAATCAGCCCCAGCATTTT. It encodes CASSKGRLNQPQHF.

The chain joins TRBV27 to TRBJ2-1, with D unclear. The CDR3 is made up of 13 amino acids. V lost 0 bases to trimming and J lost 9 bases, with 9 bases between them. CDR1 MNHEY and CDR2 SMNVEV come from the germline V gene (reference sequence). CDR3 sequence reads: CASSLSRQGEQFF. DNA for the CDR3: TGTGCCAGCAGTTTATCGCGTCAAGGTGAGCAGTTCTTC.

The genes are TRBV7-2 and TRBJ2-7; D is perhaps TRBD2 (6 bases). Per germline, CDR1 SGHTA and CDR2 FQGNSA. Trimming took 5 bases from V and 5 from J, leaving 16 bases between them. The CDR3 is made up of 14 amino acids. Here the CDR3 reads CASSKRGLFDEQYF. The CDR3 region has the DNA TGTGCCAGCAGCAAAAGGGGACTGTTCGACGAGCAGTACTTC.

This chain joins TRBV7-9 and TRBJ1-4; D unclear. The CDR3 length is 14 residues. Germline V lookup: CDR1 SEHNR, CDR2 FQNEAQ (reference sequence). Trimming pared 2 bases from V and 2 bases from J, leaving 6 bases between. The CDR3 DNA reads TGTGCCAGCAGCTTAAGTCAGACTAATGAAAAACTGTTTTTT. Protein: CASSLSQTNEKLFF.

This clone is a singleton in its sample. This rearrangement joins TRBV7-9 to TRBJ2-2; TRBD2 is a possible D gene (6 bases). CDR1 is SEHNR and CDR2 is FQNEAQ in the germline V gene (reference sequence). The V gene lost 4 bases and the J gene lost 5 bases, with 20 bases spanning the gap. The length of the CDR3 is 17 residues. The CDR3 reads CASSSAGTPLQTGELFF. The CDR3 DNA follows: TGTGCCAGCAGCTCAGCCGGGACTCCTCTACAGACCGGGGAGCTGTTTTTT.